Following are 14 T cell receptor beta chains from one sample sequenced in a study of shared clonotypes between healthy human individuals. This table comes from immunoSEQ multiplex PCR, and its TCRdb copy is limited to in-frame clones, with some not included. Among roughly 1,500,000 clones listed, 98% were seen once. Sequencing was carried out using naive CD4+ T cells sorted from blood. Subset noted: CD45RA+ positively selected. Receptors were obtained from a man aged 30 to 39 in good health.

The genes are TRBV7-9 and TRBJ1-4; D is ambiguous. The germline V gene encodes CDR1 SEHNR and CDR2 FQNEAQ (reference sequence). V lost 6 bases, J lost 4 bases, and 9 bases lay in between. The CDR3 has 13 amino acids. The CDR3 DNA is TGTGCCAGCAGGCTGTCGGTTAATGAAAAACTGTTTTTT. Its protein is CASRLSVNEKLFF.

The V and J genes are TRBV28 and TRBJ2-7, with a weak D call TRBD1 (5 bases). V was cut by 3 bases and J by 5 bases, with 8 bases left in between. This CDR3 contains 12 residues. The germline V gene has CDR1 MDHEN and CDR2 SYDVKM. DNA for the CDR3: TGTGCCAGCAGTTTTCTCAGGGACGAGCAGTACTTC. It specifies CASSFLRDEQYF.

The rearrangement uses TRBV19 and TRBJ2-1; 13 positions agree with TRBD2. Germline-derived CDR1 and CDR2 are LNHDA and SQIVND (reference sequence). V dropped 4 bases and J dropped 7; count of bases not matched to a gene: 10. This CDR3 is built from 17 residues. CDR3 loop: CASSTGTSGAPWNEQFF. The CDR3 DNA reads TGTGCCAGTAGTACCGGGACTAGCGGGGCCCCATGGAATGAGCAGTTCTTC.

The table lists this clone with a count of one. The V call is TRBV9, the J call TRBJ2-5; possible D gene TRBD1, 6 bases. This CDR3 contains 13 residues. Trimming shortened V by 4 bases and J by 7 bases, and 14 bases separated the two germline ends. The germline gives CDR1 SGDLS, CDR2 YYNGEE. The CDR3 bases are TGTGCCAGCAGCCTGCAGGGGACGGGGACCCAGTACTTC. Translating it yields CASSLQGTGTQYF.

This chain joins TRBV5-8 and TRBJ2-1, with 8 bases fitting TRBD2. This CDR3 is 15 amino acids long. The germline CDR1 and CDR2 sequences are SGHTS and YDEGEE. With 0 bases clipped from V and 5 bases from J, the junction kept 4 bases outside the gene matches. CDR3 loop: CASSLGGRRDNEQFF. CDR3 coding DNA: TGTGCCAGCAGCTTGGGCGGGAGGAGGGACAATGAGCAGTTCTTC.

The chain couples TRBV10-3 to TRBJ2-1; TRBD2 is a possible D gene (6 bases). The germline CDR1 and CDR2 sequences are ENHRY and SYGVKD. With 2 bases removed from V and 1 base from J, the gap between germline ends came to 9 bases. This CDR3 is built from 15 residues. In DNA form, the CDR3 reads TGTGCCATCAGTGAGAGGGAGGTATCCTACAATGAGCAGTTCTTC. Residues: CAISEREVSYNEQFF.

This chain joins TRBV18 and TRBJ2-7, with D uncertain. This CDR3 spans 13 amino acids. The V end was cut by 4 bases, the J end by 2 bases, with 9 bases between. The germline gives CDR1 KGHSH, CDR2 LQKENI. The CDR3 DNA sequence: TGTGCCAGCTCACGGCAGGACCCCTACGAGCAGTACTTC. Its protein product is CASSRQDPYEQYF.

The chain couples TRBV27 to TRBJ1-1; D call uncertain. Trimming cost V 3 bases and J 0 bases, with 5 bases left between them. CDR1 and CDR2 (germline): MNHEY, SMNVEV (reference sequence). This CDR3 has 13 amino acids. The CDR3 nucleotides are TGTGCCAGCAGTTTTCAGTTGAACACTGAAGCTTTCTTT. As protein: CASSFQLNTEAFF.

This clone came up once. The chain combines TRBV9 with TRBJ2-1, with D unresolved. Germline CDR1 SGDLS, CDR2 YYNGEE. V was cut by 4 bases and J by 6 bases, with 14 bases left in between. The CDR3 contains 14 residues. CDR3 coding DNA: TGTGCCAGCAGCCCCGAACCCCATCTCAATGAGCAGTTCTTC. This encodes CASSPEPHLNEQFF.

The V gene is TRBV7-6, the J gene TRBJ2-5; unclear D gene. This CDR3 comprises 14 residues. The V end was cut by 1 base, the J end by 5 bases, with 11 bases between. Germline CDR1 is SGHVS and CDR2 is FNYEAQ. CDR3 DNA: TGTGCCAGCAGCTTAGACCGAGCTTTGGAGACCCAGTACTTC. This sequence encodes CASSLDRALETQYF.

This sequence joins TRBV5-4 and TRBJ1-3; 11 bases map to TRBD1. V was clipped by 2 bases and J by 0 bases; unmatched bases: 1. The CDR3 covers 16 residues. Germline V gene data show CDR1 as SGHNT and CDR2 as YYREEE (reference sequence). The CDR3 DNA reads as TGTGCCAGCAGCTTCGGGACAGGGGGCTCTGGAAACACCATATATTTT. It specifies CASSFGTGGSGNTIYF.

The rearrangement joins TRBV10-3 to TRBJ1-5, with D unresolved. V shed 6 bases and J shed 4 bases, with 4 bases lying between them. Germline V gene lookup returns CDR1 ENHRY and CDR2 SYGVKD. The CDR3 covers 11 residues. The CDR3 bases are TGTGCCATCAGCGAAAATCAGCCCCAGCATTTT. Its protein is CAISENQPQHF.

This sequence joins TRBV2 and TRBJ2-2; a possible D gene is TRBD1 (8 bases). This CDR3 spans 16 amino acids. V gave up 10 bases and J gave up 1 base, with 19 bases separating them. Germline lookup yields CDR1 SNHLY and CDR2 FYNNEI. CDR3 nucleotides: TGTGCCACTCAGCGGGACAGGACGTTGAACACCGGGGAGCTGTTTTTT. Amino acid sequence: CATQRDRTLNTGELFF.

V usage is TRBV10-3 and J usage is TRBJ2-1, with 14 nucleotides matching TRBD2. The CDR3 runs to 16 residues. Germline V lookup: CDR1 ENHRY, CDR2 SYGVKD. V gave up 6 bases and J gave up 4 bases; unmatched junction bases: 5. CDR3 nucleotides: TGTGCCATCAGACCAAGGACTAGCGGGGGGTACAATGAGCAGTTCTTC. It translates to CAIRPRTSGGYNEQFF.